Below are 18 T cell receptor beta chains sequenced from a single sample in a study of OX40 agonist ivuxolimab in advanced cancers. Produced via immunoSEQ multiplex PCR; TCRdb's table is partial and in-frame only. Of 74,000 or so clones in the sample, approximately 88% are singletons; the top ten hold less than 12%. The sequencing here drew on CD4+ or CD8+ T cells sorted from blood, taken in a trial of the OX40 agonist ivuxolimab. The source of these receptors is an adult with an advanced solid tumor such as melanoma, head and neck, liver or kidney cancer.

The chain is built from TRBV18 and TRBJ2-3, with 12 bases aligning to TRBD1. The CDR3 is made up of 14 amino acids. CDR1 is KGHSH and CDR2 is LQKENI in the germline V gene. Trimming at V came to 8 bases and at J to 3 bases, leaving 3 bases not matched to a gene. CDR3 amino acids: CASGGQGATDTQYF. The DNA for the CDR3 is TGTGCCAGCGGGGGACAGGGGGCAACAGATACGCAGTATTTT.

For the CDR3, the DNA is TGTGCTAGCGGAAGATACCAAGAGACCCAGTACTTC. This codes for CASGRYQETQYF. This chain links TRBV7-7 with TRBJ2-5, with D perhaps matching TRBD2 (6 bases). This CDR3 has 12 amino acids. CDR1 and CDR2 from the germline V gene are SSHAT and FNYEAQ (reference sequence).

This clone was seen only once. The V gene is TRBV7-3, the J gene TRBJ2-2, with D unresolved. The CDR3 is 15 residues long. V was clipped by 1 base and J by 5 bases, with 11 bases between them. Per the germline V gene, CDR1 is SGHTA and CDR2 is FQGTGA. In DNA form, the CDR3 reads TGTGCCAGCAGCTTAAGCCCCCAACGAACCGGGGAGCTGTTTTTT. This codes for CASSLSPQRTGELFF.

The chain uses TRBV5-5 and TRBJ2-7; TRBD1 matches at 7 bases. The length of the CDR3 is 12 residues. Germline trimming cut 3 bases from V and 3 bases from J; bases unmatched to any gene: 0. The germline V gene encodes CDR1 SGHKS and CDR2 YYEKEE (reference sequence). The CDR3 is CASSWTGYEQYF. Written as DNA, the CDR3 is TGTGCCAGCAGCTGGACAGGCTACGAGCAGTACTTC.

For the CDR3, the DNA is TGCAGTGCGCAGGGAAATCAGCCCCAGCATTTT. It yields the protein CSAQGNQPQHF. The rearrangement joins TRBV20-1 to TRBJ1-5, with D possibly matching TRBD1 (5 bases). The CDR3 runs to 11 residues. The V gene's germline CDR1 is DFQATT and CDR2 SNEGSKA (reference sequence). V was shortened by 6 bases and J by 4 bases, with 7 bases between the two germline ends.

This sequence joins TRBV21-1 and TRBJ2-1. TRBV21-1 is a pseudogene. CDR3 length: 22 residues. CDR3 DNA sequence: TGTGCCAGCAGCAATCCCTTACCAATACGAAGAAAGGAGTGGGGCTCCTACAATGAGCAGTTCTTC. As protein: CASSNPLPIRRKEWGSYNEQFF.

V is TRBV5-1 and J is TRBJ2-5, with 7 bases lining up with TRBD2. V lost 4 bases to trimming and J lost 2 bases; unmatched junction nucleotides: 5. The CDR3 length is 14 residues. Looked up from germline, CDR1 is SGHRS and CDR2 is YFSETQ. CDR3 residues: CASSPSGGQETQYF. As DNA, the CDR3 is TGCGCCAGCAGCCCATCGGGAGGTCAAGAGACCCAGTACTTC.

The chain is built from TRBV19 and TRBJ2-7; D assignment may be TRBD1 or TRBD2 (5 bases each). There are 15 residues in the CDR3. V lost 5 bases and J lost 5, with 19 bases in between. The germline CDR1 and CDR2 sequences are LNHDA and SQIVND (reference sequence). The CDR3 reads CASSPWGRSRDEQYF. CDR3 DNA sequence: TGTGCCAGTAGTCCCTGGGGACGGTCGAGAGACGAGCAGTACTTC.

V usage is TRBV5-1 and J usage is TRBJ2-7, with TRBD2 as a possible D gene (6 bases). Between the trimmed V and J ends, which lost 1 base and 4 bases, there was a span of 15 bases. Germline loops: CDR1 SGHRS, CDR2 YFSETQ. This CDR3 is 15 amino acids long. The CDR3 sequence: CASSLIAVAVYEQYF. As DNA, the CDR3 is TGCGCCAGCAGCTTGATAGCGGTAGCGGTTTACGAGCAGTACTTC.

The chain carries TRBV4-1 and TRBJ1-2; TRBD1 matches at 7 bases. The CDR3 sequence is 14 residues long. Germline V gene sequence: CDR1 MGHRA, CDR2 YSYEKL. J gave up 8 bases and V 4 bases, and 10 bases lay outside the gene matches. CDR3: CASSRAGQFRGYTF. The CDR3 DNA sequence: TGCGCCAGCAGCCGAGCGGGACAGTTTAGGGGCTACACCTTC.

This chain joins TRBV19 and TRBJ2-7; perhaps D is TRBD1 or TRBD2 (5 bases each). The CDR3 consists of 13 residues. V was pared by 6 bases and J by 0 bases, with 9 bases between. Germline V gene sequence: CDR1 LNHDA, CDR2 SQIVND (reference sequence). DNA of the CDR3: TGTGCCAGTAGCCGGGACGACTCCTACGAGCAGTACTTC. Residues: CASSRDDSYEQYF.

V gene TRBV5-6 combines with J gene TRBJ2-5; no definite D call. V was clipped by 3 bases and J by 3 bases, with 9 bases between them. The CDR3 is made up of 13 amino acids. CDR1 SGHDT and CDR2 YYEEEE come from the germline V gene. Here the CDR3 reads CASSSLAEETQYF. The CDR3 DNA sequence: TGTGCCAGCAGCTCCCTCGCCGAAGAGACCCAGTACTTC. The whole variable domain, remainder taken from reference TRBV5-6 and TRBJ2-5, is DAGVTQSPTHLIKTRGQQVTLRCSPKSGHDTVSWYQQALGQGPQFIFQYYEEEERQRGNFPDRFSGHQFPNYSSELNVNALLLGDSALYLCASSSLAEETQYFGPGTRLLVL.

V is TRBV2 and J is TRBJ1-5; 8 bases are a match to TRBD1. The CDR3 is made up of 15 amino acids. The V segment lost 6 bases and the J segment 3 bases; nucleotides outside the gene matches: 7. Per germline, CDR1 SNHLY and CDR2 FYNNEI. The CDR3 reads CASRPGQGFNQPQHF. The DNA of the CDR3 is TGTGCCAGCAGACCCGGACAGGGCTTCAATCAGCCCCAGCATTTT.

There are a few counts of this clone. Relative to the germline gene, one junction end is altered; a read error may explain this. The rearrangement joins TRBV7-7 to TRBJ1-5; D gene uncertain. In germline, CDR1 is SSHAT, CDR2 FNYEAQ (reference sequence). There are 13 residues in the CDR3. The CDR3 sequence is CASSPGINQPQHF. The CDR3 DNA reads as TGTGCTAGCAGCCCCGGAATAAATCAGCCCCAGCATTTT.

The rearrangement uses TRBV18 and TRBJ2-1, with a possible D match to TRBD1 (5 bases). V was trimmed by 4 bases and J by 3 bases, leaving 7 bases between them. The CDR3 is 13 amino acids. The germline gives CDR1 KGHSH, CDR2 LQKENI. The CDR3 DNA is TGTGCCAGCTCACAGACAGTCTACAATGAGCAGTTCTTC. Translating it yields CASSQTVYNEQFF.

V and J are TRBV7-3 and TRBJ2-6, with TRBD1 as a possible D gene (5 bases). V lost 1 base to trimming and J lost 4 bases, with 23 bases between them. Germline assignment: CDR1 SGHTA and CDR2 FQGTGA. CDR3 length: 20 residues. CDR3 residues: CASSLIPPGRVTIGANVLTF. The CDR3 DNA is TGTGCCAGCAGCTTAATCCCCCCCGGCAGGGTCACGATAGGGGCCAACGTCCTGACTTTC.

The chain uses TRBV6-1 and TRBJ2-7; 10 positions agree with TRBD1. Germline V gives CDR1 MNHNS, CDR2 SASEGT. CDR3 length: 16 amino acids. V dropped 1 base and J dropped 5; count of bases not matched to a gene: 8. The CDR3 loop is CASSEGYRDRGNEQYF. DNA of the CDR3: TGTGCCAGCAGTGAAGGGTATCGGGACAGGGGCAACGAGCAGTACTTC.

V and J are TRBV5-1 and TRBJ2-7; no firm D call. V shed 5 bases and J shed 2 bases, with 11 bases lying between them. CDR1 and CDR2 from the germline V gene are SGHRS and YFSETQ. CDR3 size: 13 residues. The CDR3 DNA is TGCGCCAGCAGTAAGTCAGTCGCCTACGAGCAGTACTTC. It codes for CASSKSVAYEQYF. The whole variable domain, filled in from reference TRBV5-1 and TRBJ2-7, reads KAGVTQTPRYLIKTRGQQVTLSCSPISGHRSVSWYQQTPGQGLQFLFEYFSETQRNKGNFPGRFSGRQFSNSRSEMNVSTLELGDSALYLCASSKSVAYEQYFGPGTRLTVT.